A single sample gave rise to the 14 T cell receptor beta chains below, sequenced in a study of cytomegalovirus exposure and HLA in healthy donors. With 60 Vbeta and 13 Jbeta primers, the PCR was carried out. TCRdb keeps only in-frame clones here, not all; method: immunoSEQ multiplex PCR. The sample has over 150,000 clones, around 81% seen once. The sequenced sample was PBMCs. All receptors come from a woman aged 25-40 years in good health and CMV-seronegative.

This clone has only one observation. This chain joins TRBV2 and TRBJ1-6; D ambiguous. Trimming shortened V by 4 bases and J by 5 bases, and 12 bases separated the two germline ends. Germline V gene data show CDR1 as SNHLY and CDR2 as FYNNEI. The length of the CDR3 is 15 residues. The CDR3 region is CASSGYSMNNSPLHF. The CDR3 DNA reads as TGTGCCAGCAGTGGGTATTCTATGAATAATTCACCCCTCCACTTT.

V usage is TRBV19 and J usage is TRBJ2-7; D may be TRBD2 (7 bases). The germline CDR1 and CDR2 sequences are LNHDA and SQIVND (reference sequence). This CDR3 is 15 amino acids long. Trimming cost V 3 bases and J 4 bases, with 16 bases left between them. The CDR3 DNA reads TGTGCCAGTAGTATTCAAGGGGGAGGGAGATACGAGCAGTACTTC. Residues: CASSIQGGGRYEQYF.

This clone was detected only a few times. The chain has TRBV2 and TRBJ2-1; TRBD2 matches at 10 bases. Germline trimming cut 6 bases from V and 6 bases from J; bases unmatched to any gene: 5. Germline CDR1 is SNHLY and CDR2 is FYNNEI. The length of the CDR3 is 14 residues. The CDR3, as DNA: TGTGCCAGCAGACTAAGCGGGGGGGCCAATGAGCAGTTCTTC. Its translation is CASRLSGGANEQFF.

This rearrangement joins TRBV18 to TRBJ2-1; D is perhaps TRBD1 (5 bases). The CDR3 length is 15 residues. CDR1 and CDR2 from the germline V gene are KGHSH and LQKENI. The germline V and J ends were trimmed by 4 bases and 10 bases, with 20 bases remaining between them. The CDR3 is CASSLFENQGVEQFF. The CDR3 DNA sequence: TGTGCCAGCTCACTATTTGAGAATCAAGGGGTAGAGCAGTTCTTC.

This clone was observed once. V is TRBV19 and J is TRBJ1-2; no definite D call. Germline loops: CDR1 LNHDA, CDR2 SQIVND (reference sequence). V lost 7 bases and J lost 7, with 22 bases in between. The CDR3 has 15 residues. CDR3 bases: TGTGCCAGTATGAACCTCCTAAGTCGGGGAACTGGCTACACCTTC. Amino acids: CASMNLLSRGTGYTF.

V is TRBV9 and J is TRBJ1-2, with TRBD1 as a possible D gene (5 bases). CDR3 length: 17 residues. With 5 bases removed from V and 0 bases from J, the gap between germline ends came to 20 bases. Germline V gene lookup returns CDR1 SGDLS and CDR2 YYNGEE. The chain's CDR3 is CASSRARGLATNYGYTF. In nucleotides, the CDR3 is TGTGCCAGCAGTCGCGCCCGGGGACTTGCGACTAACTATGGCTACACCTTC.

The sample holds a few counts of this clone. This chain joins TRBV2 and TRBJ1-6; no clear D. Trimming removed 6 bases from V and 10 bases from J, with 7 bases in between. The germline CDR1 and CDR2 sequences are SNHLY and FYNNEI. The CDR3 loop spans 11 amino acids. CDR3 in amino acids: CASRTGSPLHF. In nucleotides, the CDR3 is TGTGCCAGCAGGACGGGGTCACCCCTCCACTTT.

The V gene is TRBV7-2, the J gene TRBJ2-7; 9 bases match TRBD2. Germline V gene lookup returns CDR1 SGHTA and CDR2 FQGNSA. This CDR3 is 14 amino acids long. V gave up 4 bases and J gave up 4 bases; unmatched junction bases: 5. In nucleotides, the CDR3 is TGTGCCAGCAGCTCGGCGGGAGGGTCGTACGAGCAGTACTTC. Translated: CASSSAGGSYEQYF.

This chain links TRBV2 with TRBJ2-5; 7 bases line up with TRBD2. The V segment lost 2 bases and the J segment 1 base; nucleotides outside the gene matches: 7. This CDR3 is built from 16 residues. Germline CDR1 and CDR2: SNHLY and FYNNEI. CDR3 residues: CASSEWVSGRQETQYF. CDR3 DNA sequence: TGTGCCAGCAGTGAATGGGTTAGCGGGCGCCAAGAGACCCAGTACTTC.

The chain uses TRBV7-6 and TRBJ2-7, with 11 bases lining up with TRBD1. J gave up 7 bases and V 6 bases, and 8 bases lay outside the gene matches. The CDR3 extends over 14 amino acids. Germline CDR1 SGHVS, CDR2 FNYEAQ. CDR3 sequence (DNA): TGTGCCAGCAGTCCCGGGACAGGGGGGCGGGAGCAGTACTTC. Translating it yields CASSPGTGGREQYF.

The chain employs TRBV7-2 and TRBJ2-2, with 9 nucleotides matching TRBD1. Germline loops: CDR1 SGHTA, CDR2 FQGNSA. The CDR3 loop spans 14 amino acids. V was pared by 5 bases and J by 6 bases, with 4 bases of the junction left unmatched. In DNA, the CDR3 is TGTGCCAGCAGCCCCCGGACAGGGGCCGGGGAGCTGTTTTTT. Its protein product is CASSPRTGAGELFF. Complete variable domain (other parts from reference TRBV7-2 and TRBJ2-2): GAGVSQSPSNKVTEKGKDVELRCDPISGHTALYWYRQSLGQGLEFLIYFQGNSAPDKSGLPSDRFSAERTGGSVSTLTIQRTQQEDSAVYLCASSPRTGAGELFFGEGSRLTVL.

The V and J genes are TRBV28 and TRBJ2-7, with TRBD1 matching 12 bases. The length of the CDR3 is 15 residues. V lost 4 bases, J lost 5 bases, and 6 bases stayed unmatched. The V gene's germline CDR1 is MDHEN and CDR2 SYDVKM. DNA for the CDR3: TGTGCCAGCAGTTATTATGGGACAGGGGGCGACGAGCAGTACTTC. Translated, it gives CASSYYGTGGDEQYF.

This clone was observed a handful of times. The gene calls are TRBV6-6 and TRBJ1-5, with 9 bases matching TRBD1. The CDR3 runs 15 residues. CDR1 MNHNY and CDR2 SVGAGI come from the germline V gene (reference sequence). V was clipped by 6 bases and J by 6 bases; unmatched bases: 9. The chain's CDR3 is CASRAGTGISQPQHF. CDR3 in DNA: TGTGCCAGCAGGGCCGGGACAGGGATATCTCAGCCCCAGCATTTT.

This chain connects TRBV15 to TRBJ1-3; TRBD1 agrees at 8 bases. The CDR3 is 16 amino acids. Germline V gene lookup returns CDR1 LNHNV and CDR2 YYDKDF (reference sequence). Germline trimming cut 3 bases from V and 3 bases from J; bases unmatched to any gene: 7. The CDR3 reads CATSRGQEYYGNTIYF. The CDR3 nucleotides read TGTGCCACCAGCAGGGGACAGGAATACTATGGAAACACCATATATTTT.